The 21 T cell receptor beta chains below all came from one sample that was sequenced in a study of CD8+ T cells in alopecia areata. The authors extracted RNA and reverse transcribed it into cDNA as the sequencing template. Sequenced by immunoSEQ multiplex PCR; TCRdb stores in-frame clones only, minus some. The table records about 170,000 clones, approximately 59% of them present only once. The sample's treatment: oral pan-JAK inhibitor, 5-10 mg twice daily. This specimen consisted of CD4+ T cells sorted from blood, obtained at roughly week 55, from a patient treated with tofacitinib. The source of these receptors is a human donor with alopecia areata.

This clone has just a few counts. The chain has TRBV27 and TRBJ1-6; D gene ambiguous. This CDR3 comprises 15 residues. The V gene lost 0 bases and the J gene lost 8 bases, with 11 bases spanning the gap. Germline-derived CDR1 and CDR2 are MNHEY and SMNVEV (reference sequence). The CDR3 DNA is TGTGCCAGCAGTTTATCTCCGGACCCGGATTCACCCCTCCACTTT. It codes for CASSLSPDPDSPLHF.

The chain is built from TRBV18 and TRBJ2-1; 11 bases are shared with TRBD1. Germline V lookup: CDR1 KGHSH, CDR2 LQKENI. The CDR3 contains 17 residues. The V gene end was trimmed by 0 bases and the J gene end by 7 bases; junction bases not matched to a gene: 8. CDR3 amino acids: CASSPPRTGGRGNEQFF. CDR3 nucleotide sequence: TGTGCCAGCTCACCACCAAGGACAGGGGGCCGAGGGAATGAGCAGTTCTTC.

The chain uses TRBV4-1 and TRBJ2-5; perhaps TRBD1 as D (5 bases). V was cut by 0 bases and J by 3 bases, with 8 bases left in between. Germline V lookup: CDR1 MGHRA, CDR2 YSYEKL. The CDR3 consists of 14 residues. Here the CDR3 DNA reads TGCGCCAGCAGCCAAGATCCAGGGAAAGAGACCCAGTACTTC. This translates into CASSQDPGKETQYF.

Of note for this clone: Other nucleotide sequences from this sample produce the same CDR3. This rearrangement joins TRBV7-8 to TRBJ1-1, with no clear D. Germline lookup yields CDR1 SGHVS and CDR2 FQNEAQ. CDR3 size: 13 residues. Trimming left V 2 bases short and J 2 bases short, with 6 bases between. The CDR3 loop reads CASSLSLNTEAFF. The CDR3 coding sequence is TGTGCCAGCAGCTTAAGTCTAAACACTGAAGCTTTCTTT. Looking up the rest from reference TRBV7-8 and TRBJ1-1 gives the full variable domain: GAGVSQSPRYKVAKRGQDVALRCDPISGHVSLFWYQQALGQGPEFLTYFQNEAQLDKSGLPSDRFFAERPEGSVSTLKIQRTQQEDSAVYLCASSLSLNTEAFFGQGTRLTVV.

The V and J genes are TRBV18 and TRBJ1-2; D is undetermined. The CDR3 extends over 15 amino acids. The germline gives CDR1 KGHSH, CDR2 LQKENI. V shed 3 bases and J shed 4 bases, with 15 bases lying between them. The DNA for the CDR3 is TGTGCCAGCTCACCGGCGGAGGGAGGAGGCTATGGCTACACCTTC. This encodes CASSPAEGGGYGYTF.

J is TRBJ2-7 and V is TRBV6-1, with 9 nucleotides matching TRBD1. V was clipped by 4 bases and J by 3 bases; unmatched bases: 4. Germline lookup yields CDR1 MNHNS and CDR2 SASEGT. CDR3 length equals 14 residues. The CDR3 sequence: CASSVTGGVYEQYF. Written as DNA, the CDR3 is TGTGCCAGCAGTGTCACAGGGGGCGTCTACGAGCAGTACTTC.

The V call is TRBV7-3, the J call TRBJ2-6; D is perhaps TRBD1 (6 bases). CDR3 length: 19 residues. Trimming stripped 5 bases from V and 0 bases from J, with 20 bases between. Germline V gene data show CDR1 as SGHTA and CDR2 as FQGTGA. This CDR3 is CASSLNPQGPLSGANVLTF. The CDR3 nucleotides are TGTGCCAGCAGCCTCAACCCACAGGGTCCCCTCTCTGGGGCCAACGTCCTGACTTTC.

CDR3 protein: CASSPNADSYGYTF. The CDR3 bases are TGTGCCAGCTCACCCAACGCAGACAGCTATGGCTACACCTTC. V gene TRBV18 combines with J gene TRBJ1-2, with D maybe TRBD1 (5 bases). Germline-derived CDR1 and CDR2 are KGHSH and LQKENI. This CDR3 spans 14 amino acids. Trimming took 3 bases from V and 4 from J, leaving 12 bases between them.

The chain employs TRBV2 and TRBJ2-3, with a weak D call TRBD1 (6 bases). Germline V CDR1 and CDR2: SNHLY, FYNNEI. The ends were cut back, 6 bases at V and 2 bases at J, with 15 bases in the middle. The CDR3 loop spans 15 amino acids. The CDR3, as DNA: TGTGCCAGCAGGCCCGGACAGATCGCCACAGATACGCAGTATTTT. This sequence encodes CASRPGQIATDTQYF.

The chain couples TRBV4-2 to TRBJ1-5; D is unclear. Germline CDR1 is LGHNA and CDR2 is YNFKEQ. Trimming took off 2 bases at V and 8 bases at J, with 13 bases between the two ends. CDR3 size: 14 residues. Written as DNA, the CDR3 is TGTGCCAGCAGCCAAAATTCCCTAGGCGAGCCCCAGCATTTT. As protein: CASSQNSLGEPQHF.

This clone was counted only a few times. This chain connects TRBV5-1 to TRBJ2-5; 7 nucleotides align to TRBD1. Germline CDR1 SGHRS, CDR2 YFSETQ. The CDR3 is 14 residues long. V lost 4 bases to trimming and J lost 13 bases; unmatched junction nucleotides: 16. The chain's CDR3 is CASSTNFDRAVLYF. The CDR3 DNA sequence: TGCGCCAGCAGCACCAACTTCGACAGGGCCGTCTTGTACTTC.

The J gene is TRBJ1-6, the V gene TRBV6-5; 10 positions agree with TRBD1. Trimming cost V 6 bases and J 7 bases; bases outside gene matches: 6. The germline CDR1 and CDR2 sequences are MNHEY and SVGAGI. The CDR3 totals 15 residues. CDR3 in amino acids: CASSGTGAQNSPLHF. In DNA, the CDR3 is TGTGCCAGCAGCGGGACAGGGGCCCAAAATTCACCCCTCCACTTT.

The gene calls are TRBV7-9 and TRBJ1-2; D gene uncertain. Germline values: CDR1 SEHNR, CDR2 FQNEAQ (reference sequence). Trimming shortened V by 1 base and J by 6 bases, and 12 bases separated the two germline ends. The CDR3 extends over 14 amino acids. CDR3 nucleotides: TGTGCCAGCAGCTTAGGTCAGGTGGTAAATGGCTACACCTTC. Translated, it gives CASSLGQVVNGYTF.

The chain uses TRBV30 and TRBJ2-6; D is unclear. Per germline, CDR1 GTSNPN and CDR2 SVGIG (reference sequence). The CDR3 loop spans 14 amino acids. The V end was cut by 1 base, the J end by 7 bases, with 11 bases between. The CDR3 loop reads CAWSASFFANVLTF. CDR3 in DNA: TGTGCCTGGAGTGCCTCGTTCTTCGCCAACGTCCTGACTTTC.

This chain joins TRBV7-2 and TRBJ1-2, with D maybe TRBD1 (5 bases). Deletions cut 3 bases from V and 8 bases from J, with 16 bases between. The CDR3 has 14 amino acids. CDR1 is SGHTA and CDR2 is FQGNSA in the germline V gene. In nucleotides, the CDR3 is TGTGCCAGCAGCTTGACAGCAGAAAGTTTCGGCTACACCTTC. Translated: CASSLTAESFGYTF.

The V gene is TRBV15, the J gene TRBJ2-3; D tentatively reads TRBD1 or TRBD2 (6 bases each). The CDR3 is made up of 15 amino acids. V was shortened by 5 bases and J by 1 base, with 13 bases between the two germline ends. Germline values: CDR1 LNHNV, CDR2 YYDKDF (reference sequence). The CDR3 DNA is TGTGCCACCAGCCCCCTGGAGGGGGGCACAGATACGCAGTATTTT. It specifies CATSPLEGGTDTQYF.

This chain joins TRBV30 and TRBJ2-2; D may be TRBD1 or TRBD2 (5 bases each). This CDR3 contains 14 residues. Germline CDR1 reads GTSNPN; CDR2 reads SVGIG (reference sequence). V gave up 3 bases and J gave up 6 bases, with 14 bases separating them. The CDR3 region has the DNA TGTGCCTGGAGGCCAGGGACGTATCCCGGGGAGCTGTTTTTT. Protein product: CAWRPGTYPGELFF.

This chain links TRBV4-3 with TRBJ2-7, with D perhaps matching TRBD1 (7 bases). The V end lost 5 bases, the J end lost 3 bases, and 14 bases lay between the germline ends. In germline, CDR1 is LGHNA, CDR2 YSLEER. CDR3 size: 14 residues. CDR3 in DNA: TGCGCCAGCAGCTCCAGACAGGGAGGCTACGAGCAGTACTTC. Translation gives CASSSRQGGYEQYF.

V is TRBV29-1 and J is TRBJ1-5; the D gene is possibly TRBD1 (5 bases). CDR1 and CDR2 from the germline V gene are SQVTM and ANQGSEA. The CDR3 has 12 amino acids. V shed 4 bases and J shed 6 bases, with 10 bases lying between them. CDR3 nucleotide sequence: TGCAGCGTTGCAGGGACGGGTCAGCCCCAGCATTTT. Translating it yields CSVAGTGQPQHF.

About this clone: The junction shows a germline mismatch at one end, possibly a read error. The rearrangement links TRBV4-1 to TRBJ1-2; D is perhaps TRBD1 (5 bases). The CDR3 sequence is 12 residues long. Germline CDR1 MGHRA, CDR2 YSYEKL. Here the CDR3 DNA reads TGCGCCAGCAGATCAACAAGGGGCGACCAAGGGTTC. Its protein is CASRSTRGDQGF.

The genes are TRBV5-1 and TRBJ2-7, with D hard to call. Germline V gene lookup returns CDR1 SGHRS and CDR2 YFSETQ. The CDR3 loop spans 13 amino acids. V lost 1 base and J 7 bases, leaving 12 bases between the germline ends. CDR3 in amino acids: CASSLPTPREQYF. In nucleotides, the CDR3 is TGCGCCAGCAGCTTGCCTACCCCCCGGGAGCAGTACTTC. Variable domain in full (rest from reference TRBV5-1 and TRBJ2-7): KAGVTQTPRYLIKTRGQQVTLSCSPISGHRSVSWYQQTPGQGLQFLFEYFSETQRNKGNFPGRFSGRQFSNSRSEMNVSTLELGDSALYLCASSLPTPREQYFGPGTRLTVT.